A selection of T cell receptor beta chains follows, all from one sample in a study of T-cell memory formation after mild COVID-19. Each CDR3 protein is one row after TCRdb ran MiXCR on the 5' RACE reads. The sample shows approximately 340,000 distinct CDR3 sequences, around 15% of them seen only once. The material sequenced was PBMCs or a T cell subset sorted from them (not recorded which). Receptor source: a man younger than 35 who had mild COVID-19 (a few samples of this study predate the infection). Cell type and time point are not known. CDR3s include the opening cysteine and the closing phenylalanine or tryptophan.

J: TRBJ2-3; V: TRBV5-1; CDR3: CASSLWVGADTQYF
J: TRBJ2-3; V: TRBV12-3/TRBV12-4; CDR3: CASSHQGGEQYF
J: TRBJ2-1; V: TRBV11-2; CDR3: CASSWPGTSISYNEQFF
J: TRBJ2-5; V: TRBV11-2; CDR3: CASSLGQVEVGEETQYF
J: TRBJ2-7; V: TRBV3-1; CDR3: CASSALRQSEQYF
J: TRBJ2-3; V: TRBV10-3; CDR3: CAISDQRGATDTQYF
J: TRBJ2-3; V: TRBV20-1; CDR3: CSARTGQASTDTQYF
J: TRBJ2-5; V: TRBV5-4; CDR3: CASSLPASGGQETQYF
J: TRBJ1-1; V: TRBV18; CDR3: CASSPLRLNTEAFF
J: TRBJ2-5; V: TRBV6-5; CDR3: CASSYSGQSGETQYF
J: TRBJ2-7; V: TRBV12-3/TRBV12-4; CDR3: CASRPGQGISYEQYF
J: TRBJ2-3; V: TRBV20-1; CDR3: CSASPMKRSGGAPDTQYF
J: TRBJ2-3; V: TRBV4-3; CDR3: CASSQDPRDSTDTQYF
J: TRBJ1-2; V: TRBV5-5; CDR3: CASSAGQRYGYTF
J: TRBJ1-4; V: TRBV6-1; CDR3: CASRLRGDGREKLFF
J: TRBJ2-1; V: TRBV6-2/TRBV6-3; CDR3: CASSEGGEGGFDNEQFF
J: TRBJ2-2; V: TRBV7-9; CDR3: CASSPPRGNTGELFF
J: TRBJ2-7; V: TRBV20-1; CDR3: CSAWGSGSEQYF
J: TRBJ2-3; V: TRBV5-1; CDR3: CASSLVGGMSTDTQYF
J: TRBJ2-3; V: TRBV27; CDR3: CASSWPGTDTQYF
J: TRBJ2-7; V: TRBV12-3/TRBV12-4; CDR3: CASSLAHYEQYF
J: TRBJ1-1; V: TRBV5-1; CDR3: CASSLSRPNTEAFF
J: TRBJ2-1; V: TRBV25-1; CDR3: CASRGTSGYNEQFF
J: TRBJ1-2; V: TRBV9; CDR3: CASSVGNSNGYTF
J: TRBJ2-1; V: TRBV7-9; CDR3: CASSYTVEEFF
J: TRBJ1-2; V: TRBV4-1; CDR3: CASSQSPVMTYGYTF
J: TRBJ1-1; V: TRBV7-2; CDR3: CASSFGGVRTEAFF